The rows below give T cell receptor beta chains drawn from one sample of a study of T cell responses to AZD1222 COVID-19 vaccine. Measured with immunoSEQ multiplex PCR; TCRdb has only the in-frame clones, and not every one. The data show about 97,000 clones, around nine tenths seen once. The source was peripheral blood, collected on day 0 of AZD1222 vaccination. All receptors derive from an adult in good health. CDR3s include the opening cysteine and the closing phenylalanine or tryptophan. The D gene is left open where the match is weak. Only some rows state a clone size, as once, few, many or a class for expanded clones.

TRBJ1-6 | TRBV11-2 | - | - | TGTGCCAGCAGCACTGGACGCCCGACACGGTGGAATTCACCCCTCCACTTT | CASSTGRPTRWNSPLHF
TRBJ1-6 | TRBV7-2 | - | - | TGTGCCAGCAGCTCTGATGGGGGATCACCCCTCCACTTT | CASSSDGGSPLHF
TRBJ1-6 | TRBV4-1 | - | TRBD1 | TGCGCCAGCAGCCAGGGACAGAGTAATTCACCCCTCCACTTT | CASSQGQSNSPLHF
TRBJ2-5 | TRBV5-1 | - | TRBD1 | TGCGCCAGCAGCTTGGGACAGGGTCCCTCACGGGAGACCCAGTACTTC | CASSLGQGPSRETQYF
TRBJ1-2 | TRBV6-5 | - | - | TGTGCCAGCAAAACTTCCGGGAGCTATGGCTACACCTTC | CASKTSGSYGYTF
TRBJ1-3 | TRBV10-3 | - | TRBD1 | TGTGCCATCAGTGGCCGGGACAGGGGGGGCCCAAGCTCTGGAAACACCATATATTTT | CAISGRDRGGPSSGNTIYF
TRBJ1-2 | TRBV5-1 | - | - | TGCGCCAGCAGCTTGCCCAGCACCCGAGGTGGCTACACCTTC | CASSLPSTRGGYTF
TRBJ1-4 | TRBV4-1 | - | - | TGCGCCAGCAGCCAAGATTTAGGGAGGTCGGCTAATGAAAAACTGTTTTTT | CASSQDLGRSANEKLFF
TRBJ2-2 | TRBV7-2 | - | TRBD2 | TGTGCCAGCAGCTTAGCGGCGGGGGTTGGCGGCGCCGGGGAGCTGTTTTTT | CASSLAAGVGGAGELFF
TRBJ1-6 | TRBV7-2 | - | TRBD1 | TGTGCCAGCAGCTTGTCAGGGGGCGCAAGTTCACCCCTCCACTTT | CASSLSGGASSPLHF
TRBJ1-2 | TRBV21-1 | - | - | TGTGCCAGCCCCAGAGGGGTGGGAACAGGGCTCGCTAACTATGGCTACACCTTC | CASPRGVGTGLANYGYTF
TRBJ2-5 | TRBV30 | - | - | TGTGCCTGGGGGCGGGGTGAAGAGACCCAGTACTTC | CAWGRGEETQYF
TRBJ2-6 | TRBV6-5 | - | - | TGTGCCAGCAGTTACCGGACGGCTGGGGCCAACGTCCTGACTTTC | CASSYRTAGANVLTF
TRBJ2-7 | TRBV2 | - | - | TGTGCCAGCGGCTACGAGCAGTACTTC | CASGYEQYF
TRBJ2-5 | TRBV18 | - | - | TGTGCCAGCTCACCATCAGGGCAAGAGACCCAGTACTTC | CASSPSGQETQYF
TRBJ1-5 | TRBV19 | - | - | TGTGCCAGTAGTACCGAATATCAGCCCCAGCATTTT | CASSTEYQPQHF
TRBJ2-2 | TRBV19 | - | - | TGTGCCAGTAGTATGCGGACAGCCACCGGGGAGCTGTTTTTT | CASSMRTATGELFF
TRBJ2-7 | TRBV7-3 | - | - | TGTGCCAGCAGCTTAATGTGGGGGGCCGAGCAGTACTTC | CASSLMWGAEQYF
TRBJ2-3 | TRBV6-5 | - | - | TGTGCCAGCAGTTACCGGGCCCCAAGGGGGGATACGCAGTATTTT | CASSYRAPRGDTQYF
TRBJ1-6 | TRBV19 | - | - | TGTGCCAGTAGTCCGGTCTCCTATAATTCACCCCTCCACTTT | CASSPVSYNSPLHF
TRBJ2-7 | TRBV28 | - | - | TGTGCCAGCAGTTTAAGGCGGGGCCACGAGCAGTACTTC | CASSLRRGHEQYF
TRBJ2-3 | TRBV5-4 | - | TRBD2 | TGTGCCAGCAAAAAATCTAGCGGGGGGGCGGAAGATACGCAGTATTTT | CASKKSSGGAEDTQYF
TRBJ1-2 | TRBV9 | - | - | TGTGCCAGCAGCCCCCGGGGAGGGGCCGGTGGCTACACCTTC | CASSPRGGAGGYTF
TRBJ2-2 | TRBV5-6 | - | - | TGTGCCAGCAGCTTGGATACACGGAACACCGGGGAGCTGTTTTTT | CASSLDTRNTGELFF
TRBJ2-7 | TRBV7-2 | - | - | TGTGCCAGCAGCCAAGTTGGGACCTACGAGCAGTACTTC | CASSQVGTYEQYF
TRBJ1-6 | TRBV19 | - | - | TGTGCCAGTAGTATAAGCTTGGCAGCTCCTAATTCACCCCTCCACTTT | CASSISLAAPNSPLHF
TRBJ1-2 | TRBV6-5 | - | TRBD1 | TGTGCCAGCAGCCCCGGGACAGGGATCTATGGCTACACCTTC | CASSPGTGIYGYTF
TRBJ1-1 | TRBV5-1 | - | - | TGCGCCAGCAGCTCTCAGGGGAACACTGAAGCTTTCTTT | CASSSQGNTEAFF
TRBJ2-3 | TRBV10-3 | few | - | TGTGCCATCAGTGGAGGCAGGGGGGCTGGCACAGATACGCAGTATTTT | CAISGGRGAGTDTQYF
TRBJ2-3 | TRBV18 | - | TRBD2 | TGTGCCAGCTCAGCGACTAGCGGGGGCCACACAGATACGCAGTATTTT | CASSATSGGHTDTQYF